These 24 T cell receptor beta chains originate from one sample sequenced in a study of beta chain features in type 1 diabetes. Expressed TCRB transcripts were sequenced after all isolated RNA was converted to cDNA. Sequencing was performed with immunoSEQ multiplex PCR; in TCRdb, only in-frame clones are kept and a portion is missing. The repertoire includes about 340,000 clones, under 8.5% of them detected once, and 0.44% sits in the top ten. The sample was central memory CD4+ T cells from blood. These TCRs come from a young woman in good health.

This CDR3 reads CASSPRLSYEQYF. For the CDR3, the DNA is TGTGCCAGCTCACCGCGCCTATCCTACGAGCAGTACTTC. V is TRBV18 and J is TRBJ2-7, with D unclear. In germline, CDR1 is KGHSH, CDR2 LQKENI. The ends were cut back, 3 bases at V and 1 base at J, with 7 bases in the middle. The CDR3 consists of 13 residues.

This clone showed up just a few times. V gene TRBV5-1 combines with J gene TRBJ2-2, with 7 bases identical to TRBD1. V lost 5 bases, J lost 4 bases, and 11 bases stayed unmatched. Germline V gene data show CDR1 as SGHRS and CDR2 as YFSETQ. CDR3 length: 16 residues. The CDR3 nucleotides are TGCGCCAGCAGATTAGGACAGGAACGAGCCACCGGGGAGCTGTTTTTT. It codes for CASRLGQERATGELFF.

The sample holds a few counts of this clone. The genes are TRBV7-2 and TRBJ1-5; D not certain. The CDR3 is 15 residues long. V dropped 5 bases and J dropped 2 bases, with 13 bases sitting between them. CDR1 is SGHTA and CDR2 is FQGNSA in the germline V gene. This chain's CDR3 is CASSQEGRGNQPQHF. Written as DNA, the CDR3 is TGTGCCAGCAGCCAAGAGGGTCGCGGCAATCAGCCCCAGCATTTT.

This rearrangement joins TRBV10-3 to TRBJ2-2; 15 positions agree with TRBD2. Germline V gives CDR1 ENHRY, CDR2 SYGVKD. The ends lost 4 bases at V and 6 bases at J; junction bases unmatched: 3. The CDR3 is 16 amino acids. CDR3 amino acids: CAISVGLAGGAGELFF. Here the CDR3 DNA reads TGTGCCATCAGTGTGGGACTAGCGGGAGGAGCCGGGGAGCTGTTTTTT.

This chain uses TRBV5-4 with TRBJ2-7; 16 bases agree with TRBD2. After removal of 2 bases from V and 7 bases from J, the junction contained 6 bases not matched to a gene. The CDR3 contains 16 residues. The germline V gene encodes CDR1 SGHNT and CDR2 YYREEE (reference sequence). CDR3 sequence reads: CASSFGTSGRAFEQYF. In nucleotides, the CDR3 is TGTGCCAGCAGCTTCGGGACTAGCGGGAGGGCTTTTGAGCAGTACTTC.

This chain joins TRBV5-1 and TRBJ2-3; TRBD2 aligns across 7 bases. This CDR3 spans 15 amino acids. Germline-derived CDR1 and CDR2 are SGHRS and YFSETQ. J was trimmed by 6 bases and V by 4 bases; bases with no gene match: 11. The DNA of the CDR3 is TGCGCCAGCAGCCCACCCGGCGGGAGTGAGGATACGCAGTATTTT. Translated: CASSPPGGSEDTQYF.

The table lists this clone with a few counts. A read error is possible here, since a much larger clone lies one base away. The chain combines TRBV27 with TRBJ2-7, with D unresolved. The CDR3 is 11 amino acids. Trimming took off 6 bases at V and 4 bases at J, with 7 bases between the two ends. Looked up from germline, CDR1 is MNHEY and CDR2 is SMNVEV (reference sequence). CDR3 amino acids: CASSLRYEQYF. CDR3 sequence (DNA): TGTGCCAGCAGCTTAAGGTACGAGCAGTACTTC.

This clone has a handful of counts. CDR3 loop: CASRKLAGETQYF. CDR3 nucleotides: TGTGCCAGCAGGAAGTTAGCGGGAGAGACCCAGTACTTC. This chain uses TRBV25-1 with TRBJ2-5, with 7 bases lining up with TRBD2. V lost 6 bases, J lost 4 bases, and 5 bases stayed unmatched. The CDR3 consists of 13 residues. CDR1 MGHDK and CDR2 SYGVNS come from the germline V gene. Based on the CDR3 plus reference TRBV25-1 and TRBJ2-5, the full variable domain is EADIYQTPRYLVIGTGKKITLECSQTMGHDKMYWYQQDPGMELHLIHYSYGVNSTEKGDLSSESTVSRIRTEHFPLTLESARPSHTSQYLCASRKLAGETQYFGPGTRLLVL.

In its sample, this clone was seen a few times. This chain connects TRBV18 to TRBJ2-1, with TRBD2 matching over 11 bases. Germline V gene sequence: CDR1 KGHSH, CDR2 LQKENI. V lost 6 bases, J lost 9 bases, and 19 bases stayed unmatched. The CDR3 sequence is 18 residues long. The CDR3 nucleotides read TGTGCCAGCTCGAACAGGGGGCGCGGTCTAGCGGGAGGACGTGAGCAGTTCTTC. Protein sequence: CASSNRGRGLAGGREQFF.

In this sample, this clone turned up a few times. The chain combines TRBV6-1 with TRBJ1-4; 8 bases fit TRBD1. In germline, CDR1 is MNHNS, CDR2 SASEGT. V was clipped by 4 bases and J by 10 bases; unmatched bases: 20. The CDR3 length is 18 residues. The CDR3 DNA sequence: TGTGCCAGCAGTGGCCCCTCGGTGCGGACAGGGCTTTTTCCAAAACTGTTTTTT. Its protein is CASSGPSVRTGLFPKLFF.

The J gene is TRBJ2-7, the V gene TRBV6-5, with D possibly being TRBD1 (5 bases). V dropped 6 bases and J dropped 4 bases, with 10 bases sitting between them. The CDR3 contains 12 residues. Germline assignment: CDR1 MNHEY and CDR2 SVGAGI. The CDR3 loop reads CASSSRDYEQYF. The CDR3 region has the DNA TGTGCCAGCAGCAGCAGGGATTACGAGCAGTACTTC.

A note on this clone: At one of its ends the junction is not consistent with the germline gene, which may arise from a read error. The chain combines TRBV4-1 with TRBJ2-3, with D tentatively TRBD2 (5 bases). CDR1 is MGHRA, CDR2 YSYEKL, per germline. The CDR3 loop spans 15 amino acids. DNA for the CDR3: TGTGCCAGCAGCCAAGCCGAGGGAGAGGCAGATACGCAGTATTTT. This codes for CASSQAEGEADTQYF.

This chain links TRBV4-3 with TRBJ1-4; D is unresolved. The germline gives CDR1 LGHNA, CDR2 YSLEER. The CDR3 totals 14 residues. Trimming removed 1 base from V and 2 bases from J, with 5 bases in between. The CDR3 DNA sequence: TGCGCCAGCAGCCAAGCACAGACTAATGAAAAACTGTTTTTT. It translates to CASSQAQTNEKLFF.

A few counts support this clone. This chain uses TRBV5-1 with TRBJ2-7; TRBD1 might be the D (6 bases). The length of the CDR3 is 14 residues. Germline CDR1 SGHRS, CDR2 YFSETQ. V was pared by 0 bases and J by 6 bases, with 13 bases between. The CDR3 here is CASSLEPQGTEQYF. The CDR3, as DNA: TGCGCCAGCAGCTTGGAACCACAGGGTACCGAGCAGTACTTC.

This clone was counted between two and nine times. This chain connects TRBV11-3 to TRBJ2-1; TRBD2 aligns across 13 bases. The CDR3 consists of 16 residues. Trimming cost V 4 bases and J 7 bases; bases outside gene matches: 7. Germline CDR1 and CDR2: SGHNT and YENEEA. This CDR3 reads CASSSAGTSGNNEQFF. CDR3 coding DNA: TGTGCCAGCAGCTCCGCCGGGACTAGCGGGAATAATGAGCAGTTCTTC. Variable domain in full (rest from reference TRBV11-3 and TRBJ2-1): EAGVVQSPRYKIIEKKQPVAFWCNPISGHNTLYWYLQNLGQGPELLIRYENEEAVDDSQLPKDRFSAERLKGVDSTLKIQPAELGDSAVYLCASSSAGTSGNNEQFFGPGTRLTVL.

About this clone itself: The same CDR3 also results from other DNA sequences found in this sample. V is TRBV19 and J is TRBJ1-1; 8 nucleotides match TRBD1. CDR3 length: 13 amino acids. The germline gives CDR1 LNHDA, CDR2 SQIVND (reference sequence). The trim removed 8 bases at V and 1 base at J, leaving 3 bases unmatched. The DNA for the CDR3 is TGTGCCAGTCGGGACAGGCCGAACACTGAAGCTTTCTTT. Protein product: CASRDRPNTEAFF.

This clone was detected a few times. The chain couples TRBV7-2 to TRBJ2-7; 10 bases are shared with TRBD2. Losses at the gene ends were 2 bases for V and 6 bases for J; bases not matched to a gene: 4. The CDR3 is made up of 14 amino acids. The V gene's germline CDR1 is SGHTA and CDR2 FQGNSA. CDR3 protein: CASSLSGRAVEQYF. The CDR3 DNA follows: TGTGCCAGCAGCTTAAGCGGGAGGGCCGTCGAGCAGTACTTC.

The chain carries TRBV5-1 and TRBJ2-1; 7 bases match TRBD1. The CDR3 is made up of 14 amino acids. J was trimmed by 4 bases and V by 3 bases; bases with no gene match: 4. Looked up from germline, CDR1 is SGHRS and CDR2 is YFSETQ. The CDR3 DNA is TGCGCCAGCAGCTCCGGGACAGTATACAATGAGCAGTTCTTC. Translation gives CASSSGTVYNEQFF. Full variable domain (rest looked up from reference TRBV5-1 and TRBJ2-1): KAGVTQTPRYLIKTRGQQVTLSCSPISGHRSVSWYQQTPGQGLQFLFEYFSETQRNKGNFPGRFSGRQFSNSRSEMNVSTLELGDSALYLCASSSGTVYNEQFFGPGTRLTVL.

The chain uses TRBV7-2 and TRBJ1-2, with a possible D match to TRBD1 (6 bases). The germline gives CDR1 SGHTA, CDR2 FQGNSA. The V end was cut by 2 bases, the J end by 2 bases, with 9 bases between. The CDR3 covers 14 residues. CDR3 loop: CASSLRGTNYGYTF. CDR3 sequence (DNA): TGTGCCAGCAGCTTAAGGGGGACGAACTATGGCTACACCTTC.

This clone showed up just a few times. The chain uses TRBV7-9 and TRBJ2-3; 9 bases are a match to TRBD2. CDR1 and CDR2 (germline): SEHNR, FQNEAQ (reference sequence). The junction had 9 bases not matched to a gene; V was cut back by 5 bases and J by 3 bases. The CDR3 has 16 amino acids. The CDR3 DNA sequence: TGTGCCAGCAGCCCCCGTCCGGGACTAGCTACAGATACGCAGTATTTT. It translates to CASSPRPGLATDTQYF.

This chain joins TRBV28 and TRBJ1-1; D is uncertain. The CDR3 spans 11 residues. Germline CDR1 is MDHEN and CDR2 is SYDVKM. The V end was cut by 6 bases, the J end by 3 bases, with 5 bases between. The CDR3 sequence: CASRSDTEAFF. Written as DNA, the CDR3 is TGTGCCAGCAGATCTGACACTGAAGCTTTCTTT.

The gene calls are TRBV9 and TRBJ1-2; no firm D call. The V and J ends lost 5 bases and 5 bases respectively, with 13 bases between them. Per germline, CDR1 SGDLS and CDR2 YYNGEE. The CDR3 totals 13 residues. CDR3 coding DNA: TGTGCCAGCAGTCAATCAGACTATTATGGCTACACCTTC. Protein sequence: CASSQSDYYGYTF.

For this clone: Other DNA sequences within the sample encode an identical CDR3. The V gene is TRBV18, the J gene TRBJ2-6; no clear D gene. The CDR3 totals 15 residues. Germline CDR1 reads KGHSH; CDR2 reads LQKENI. V shed 3 bases and J shed 0 bases, with 6 bases lying between them. In DNA, the CDR3 is TGTGCCAGCTCACCGGATAACTCTGGGGCCAACGTCCTGACTTTC. Amino acids: CASSPDNSGANVLTF.

This clone has just a few counts. The rearrangement joins TRBV7-9 to TRBJ2-3; weak D call: TRBD2 (6 bases). The CDR3 runs 16 residues. V lost 5 bases, J lost 5 bases, and 20 bases lay in between. CDR1 SEHNR and CDR2 FQNEAQ come from the germline V gene (reference sequence). CDR3 sequence: CASSRGHSGLLDTQYF. The CDR3 DNA reads as TGTGCCAGCAGCCGGGGCCATAGCGGACTACTAGATACGCAGTATTTT.